Reported below is one TCR beta chain. The antigen is unknown. This sample is drawn from a study of lymphopenia after photon versus proton radiotherapy. The CDR3 covers 11 residues. The ends were cut back, 4 bases at V and 9 bases at J, with 9 bases in the middle. Germline V lookup: CDR1 MNHEY, CDR2 SVGAGI. TCRdb keeps only in-frame clones here, not all; method: immunoSEQ multiplex PCR. Seen here are over 25,000 clones, about 87% observed once, and the top ten hold 45% to 50%. Study-level points and caveats: Oligoclonal CD8+ Temra expansion after nadir drove photon patients' diversity drop.

Sample: peripheral blood, taken from a patient treated with proton-based radiotherapy. This receptor was identified in an older woman with cholangiocarcinoma. Some clones in this sample may be carry-over from other donors' samples. The chain couples TRBV6-5 to TRBJ1-1, with no clear D. CDR3 in amino acids: CASSFGTKAFF. The CDR3 DNA follows: TGTGCCAGCAGTTTTGGTACAAAAGCTTTCTTT.